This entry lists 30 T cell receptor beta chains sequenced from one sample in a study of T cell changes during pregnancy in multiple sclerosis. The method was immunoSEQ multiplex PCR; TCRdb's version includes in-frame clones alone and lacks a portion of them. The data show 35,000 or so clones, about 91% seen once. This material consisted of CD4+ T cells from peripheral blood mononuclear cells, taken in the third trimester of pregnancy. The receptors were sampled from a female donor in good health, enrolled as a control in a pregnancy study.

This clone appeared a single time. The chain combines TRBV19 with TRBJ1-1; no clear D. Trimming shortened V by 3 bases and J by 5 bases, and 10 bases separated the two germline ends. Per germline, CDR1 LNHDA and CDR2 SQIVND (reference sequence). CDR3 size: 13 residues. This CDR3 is CASSIGLGTEAFF. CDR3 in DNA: TGTGCCAGTAGTATCGGTCTTGGTACTGAAGCTTTCTTT. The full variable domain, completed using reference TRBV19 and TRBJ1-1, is DGGITQSPKYLFRKEGQNVTLSCEQNLNHDAMYWYRQDPGQGLRLIYYSQIVNDFQKGDIAEGYSVSREKKESFPLTVTSAQKNPTAFYLCASSIGLGTEAFFGQGTRLTVV.

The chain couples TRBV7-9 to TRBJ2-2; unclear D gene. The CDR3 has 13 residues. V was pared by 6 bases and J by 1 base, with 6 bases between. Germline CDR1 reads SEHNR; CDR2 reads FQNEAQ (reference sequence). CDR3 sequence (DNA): TGTGCCAGCAGGGAGCGGAACACCGGGGAGCTGTTTTTT. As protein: CASRERNTGELFF.

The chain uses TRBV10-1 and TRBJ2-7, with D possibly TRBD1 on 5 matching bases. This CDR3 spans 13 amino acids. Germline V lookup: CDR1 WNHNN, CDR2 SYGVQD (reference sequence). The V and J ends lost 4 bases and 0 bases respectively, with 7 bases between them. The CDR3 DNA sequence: TGCGCCAGCAGTGGACAGCGCTCCTACGAGCAGTACTTC. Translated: CASSGQRSYEQYF.

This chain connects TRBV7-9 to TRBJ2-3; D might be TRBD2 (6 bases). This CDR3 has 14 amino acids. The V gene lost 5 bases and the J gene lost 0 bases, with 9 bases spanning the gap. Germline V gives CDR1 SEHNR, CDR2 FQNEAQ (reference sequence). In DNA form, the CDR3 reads TGTGCCAGCAGCCTTGGGACTAGCACAGATACGCAGTATTTT. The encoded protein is CASSLGTSTDTQYF.

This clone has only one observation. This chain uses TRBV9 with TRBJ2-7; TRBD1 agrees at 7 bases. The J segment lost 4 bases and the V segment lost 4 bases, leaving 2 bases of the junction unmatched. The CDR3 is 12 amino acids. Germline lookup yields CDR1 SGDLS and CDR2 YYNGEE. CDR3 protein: CASSQTGYEQYF. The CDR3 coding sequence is TGTGCCAGCAGCCAGACAGGGTACGAGCAGTACTTC.

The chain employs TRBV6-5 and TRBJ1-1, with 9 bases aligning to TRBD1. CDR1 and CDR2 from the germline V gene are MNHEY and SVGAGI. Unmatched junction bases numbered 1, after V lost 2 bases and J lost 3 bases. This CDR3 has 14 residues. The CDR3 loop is CASSYRTGDTEAFF. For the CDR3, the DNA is TGTGCCAGCAGTTACCGGACAGGGGACACTGAAGCTTTCTTT.

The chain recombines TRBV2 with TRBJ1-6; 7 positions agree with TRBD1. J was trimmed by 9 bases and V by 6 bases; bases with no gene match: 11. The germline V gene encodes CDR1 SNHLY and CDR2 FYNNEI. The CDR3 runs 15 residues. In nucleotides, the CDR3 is TGTGCCAGCAGCGAACGACAGGGCGCTGGTTCACCCCTCCACTTT. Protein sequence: CASSERQGAGSPLHF.

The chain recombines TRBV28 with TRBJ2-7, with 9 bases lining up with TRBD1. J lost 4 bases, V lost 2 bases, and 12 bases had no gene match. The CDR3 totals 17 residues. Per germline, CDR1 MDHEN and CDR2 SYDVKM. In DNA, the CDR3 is TGTGCCAGCAGTTTAAGTGGTGGGGGACAGGGAGGTTACGAGCAGTACTTC. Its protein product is CASSLSGGGQGGYEQYF.

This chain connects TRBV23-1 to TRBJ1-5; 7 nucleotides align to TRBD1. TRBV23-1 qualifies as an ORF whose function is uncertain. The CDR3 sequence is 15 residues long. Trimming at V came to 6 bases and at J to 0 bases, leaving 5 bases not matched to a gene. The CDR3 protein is CASRPQGSSNQPQHF. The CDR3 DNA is TGCGCCAGCAGACCACAGGGGTCTAGCAATCAGCCCCAGCATTTT.

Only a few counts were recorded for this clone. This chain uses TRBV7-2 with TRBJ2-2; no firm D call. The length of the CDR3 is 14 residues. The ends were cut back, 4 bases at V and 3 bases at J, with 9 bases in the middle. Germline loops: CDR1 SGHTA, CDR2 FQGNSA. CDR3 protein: CASSSTGDTGELFF. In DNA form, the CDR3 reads TGTGCCAGCAGCTCCACTGGAGACACCGGGGAGCTGTTTTTT.

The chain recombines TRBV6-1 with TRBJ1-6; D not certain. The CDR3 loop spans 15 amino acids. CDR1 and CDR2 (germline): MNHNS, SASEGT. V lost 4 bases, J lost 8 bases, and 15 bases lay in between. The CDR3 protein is CASSARSYLYSPLHF. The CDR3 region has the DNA TGTGCCAGCAGTGCCCGGTCCTACTTATATTCACCCCTCCACTTT.

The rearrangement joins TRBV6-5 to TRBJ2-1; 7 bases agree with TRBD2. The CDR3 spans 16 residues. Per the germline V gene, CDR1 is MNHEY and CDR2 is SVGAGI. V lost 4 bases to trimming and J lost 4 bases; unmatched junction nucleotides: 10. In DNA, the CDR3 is TGTGCCAGCAGTTCACCGGCAGGGAGGGGATACAATGAGCAGTTCTTC. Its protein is CASSSPAGRGYNEQFF.

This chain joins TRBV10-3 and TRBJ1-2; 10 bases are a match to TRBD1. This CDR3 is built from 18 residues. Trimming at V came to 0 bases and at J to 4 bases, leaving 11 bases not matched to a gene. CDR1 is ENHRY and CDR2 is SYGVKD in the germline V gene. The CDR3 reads CAISESKTGGRYGYGYTF. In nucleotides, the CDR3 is TGTGCCATCAGTGAGTCAAAGACAGGGGGCAGGTATGGCTATGGCTACACCTTC.

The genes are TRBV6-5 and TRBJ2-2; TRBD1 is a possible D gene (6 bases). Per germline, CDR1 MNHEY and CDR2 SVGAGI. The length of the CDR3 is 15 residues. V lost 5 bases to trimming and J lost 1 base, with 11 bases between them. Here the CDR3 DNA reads TGTGCCAGCAGTACTACGACAGGGAACACCGGGGAGCTGTTTTTT. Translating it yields CASSTTTGNTGELFF.

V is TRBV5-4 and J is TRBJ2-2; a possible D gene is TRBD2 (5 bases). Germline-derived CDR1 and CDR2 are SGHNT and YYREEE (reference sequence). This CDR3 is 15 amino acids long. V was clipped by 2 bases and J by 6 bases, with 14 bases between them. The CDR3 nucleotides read TGTGCCAGCAGCTTAGTCGGGGATCTGGCCGGGGAGCTGTTTTTT. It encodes CASSLVGDLAGELFF.

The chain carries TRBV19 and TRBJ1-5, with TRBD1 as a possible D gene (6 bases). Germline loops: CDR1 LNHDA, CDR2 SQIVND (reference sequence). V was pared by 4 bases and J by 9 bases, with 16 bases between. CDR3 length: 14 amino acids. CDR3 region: CASSTQQGLWPQHF. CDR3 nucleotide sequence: TGTGCCAGTAGTACTCAACAGGGTCTGTGGCCCCAGCATTTT.

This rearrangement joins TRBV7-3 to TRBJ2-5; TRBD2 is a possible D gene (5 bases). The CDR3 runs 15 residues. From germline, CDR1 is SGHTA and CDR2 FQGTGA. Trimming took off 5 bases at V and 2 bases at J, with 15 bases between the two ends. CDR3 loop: CASSGNGLLQETQYF. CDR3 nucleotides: TGTGCCAGCAGCGGAAACGGACTCCTGCAAGAGACCCAGTACTTC.

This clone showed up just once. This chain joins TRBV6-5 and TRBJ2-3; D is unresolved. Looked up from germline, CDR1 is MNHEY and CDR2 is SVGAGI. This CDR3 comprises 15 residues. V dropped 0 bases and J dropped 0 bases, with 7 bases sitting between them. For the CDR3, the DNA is TGTGCCAGCAGTTACTCCCAGACTAGCACAGATACGCAGTATTTT. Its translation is CASSYSQTSTDTQYF.

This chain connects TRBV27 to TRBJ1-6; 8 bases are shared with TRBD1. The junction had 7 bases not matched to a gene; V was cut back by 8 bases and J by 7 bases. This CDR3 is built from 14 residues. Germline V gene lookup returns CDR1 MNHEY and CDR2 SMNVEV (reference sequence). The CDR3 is CASPRTGWNSPLHF. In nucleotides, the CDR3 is TGTGCCAGCCCACGGACAGGGTGGAATTCACCCCTCCACTTT.

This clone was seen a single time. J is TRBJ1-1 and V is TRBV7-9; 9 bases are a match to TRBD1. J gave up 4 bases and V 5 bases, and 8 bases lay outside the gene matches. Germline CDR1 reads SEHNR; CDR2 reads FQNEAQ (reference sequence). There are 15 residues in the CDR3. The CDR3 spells CASSTRTGVITEAFF. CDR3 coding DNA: TGTGCCAGCAGCACTCGGACAGGGGTAATCACTGAAGCTTTCTTT.

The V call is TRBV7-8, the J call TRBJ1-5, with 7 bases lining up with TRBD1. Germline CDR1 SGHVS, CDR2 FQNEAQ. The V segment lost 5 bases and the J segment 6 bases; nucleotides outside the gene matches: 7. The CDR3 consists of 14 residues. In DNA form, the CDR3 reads TGTGCCAGCAGCGTCGACAGGGTTGGTCAGCCCCAGCATTTT. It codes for CASSVDRVGQPQHF.

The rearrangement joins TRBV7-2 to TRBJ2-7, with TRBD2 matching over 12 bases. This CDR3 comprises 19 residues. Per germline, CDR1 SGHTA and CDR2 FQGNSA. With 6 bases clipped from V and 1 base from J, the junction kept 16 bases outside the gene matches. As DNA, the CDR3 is TGTGCCAGCAGAGAGGGTTGGGCTCCCGGGACTAGCGGGTCCTACGAGCAGTACTTC. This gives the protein CASREGWAPGTSGSYEQYF. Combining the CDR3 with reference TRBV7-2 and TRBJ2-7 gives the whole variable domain GAGVSQSPSNKVTEKGKDVELRCDPISGHTALYWYRQSLGQGLEFLIYFQGNSAPDKSGLPSDRFSAERTGGSVSTLTIQRTQQEDSAVYLCASREGWAPGTSGSYEQYFGPGTRLTVT.

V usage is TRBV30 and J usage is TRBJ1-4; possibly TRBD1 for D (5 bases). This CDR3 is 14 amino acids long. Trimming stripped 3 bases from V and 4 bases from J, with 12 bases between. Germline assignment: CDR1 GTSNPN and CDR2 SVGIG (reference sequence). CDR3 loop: CAWRMGLNNEKLFF. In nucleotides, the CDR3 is TGTGCCTGGAGGATGGGGCTTAATAATGAAAAACTGTTTTTT.

CDR3 sequence (DNA): TGTGCCACCAGCAGAGCAGGGGTCGGCAATCAGCCCCAGCATTTT. Translating it yields CATSRAGVGNQPQHF. The chain uses TRBV15 and TRBJ1-5; maybe TRBD1 (6 bases). V lost 1 base to trimming and J lost 2 bases, with 9 bases between them. CDR1 and CDR2 from the germline V gene are LNHNV and YYDKDF (reference sequence). This CDR3 region has 15 residues.

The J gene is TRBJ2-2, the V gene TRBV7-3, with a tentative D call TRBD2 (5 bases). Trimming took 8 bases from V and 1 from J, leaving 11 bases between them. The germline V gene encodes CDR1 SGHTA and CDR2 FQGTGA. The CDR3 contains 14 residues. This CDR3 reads CASRPGRNTGELFF. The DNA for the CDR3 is TGTGCCAGCCGCCCGGGGAGGAACACCGGGGAGCTGTTTTTT.

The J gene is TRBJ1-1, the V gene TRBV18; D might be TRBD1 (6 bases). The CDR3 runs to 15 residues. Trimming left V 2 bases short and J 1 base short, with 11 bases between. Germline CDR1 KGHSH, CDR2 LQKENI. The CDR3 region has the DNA TGTGCCAGCTCACCATACGTCAGGGGGAACACTGAAGCTTTCTTT. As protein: CASSPYVRGNTEAFF. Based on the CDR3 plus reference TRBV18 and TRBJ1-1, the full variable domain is NAGVMQNPRHLVRRRGQEARLRCSPMKGHSHVYWYRQLPEEGLKFMVYLQKENIIDESGMPKERFSAEFPKEGPSILRIQQVVRGDSAAYFCASSPYVRGNTEAFFGQGTRLTVV.

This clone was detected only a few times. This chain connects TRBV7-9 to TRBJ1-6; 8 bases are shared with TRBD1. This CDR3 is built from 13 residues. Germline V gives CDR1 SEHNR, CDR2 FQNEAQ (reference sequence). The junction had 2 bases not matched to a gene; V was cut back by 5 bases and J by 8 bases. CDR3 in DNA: TGTGCCAGCAGCAAGGGACAGGATTCACCCCTCCACTTT. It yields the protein CASSKGQDSPLHF.

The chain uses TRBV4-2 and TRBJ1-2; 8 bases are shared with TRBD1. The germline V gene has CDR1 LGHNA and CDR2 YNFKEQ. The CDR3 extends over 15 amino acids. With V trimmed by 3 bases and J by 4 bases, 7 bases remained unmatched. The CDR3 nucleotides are TGTGCCAGCAGCCAGGACCGGACAGGGCCCTATGGCTACACCTTC. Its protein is CASSQDRTGPYGYTF.

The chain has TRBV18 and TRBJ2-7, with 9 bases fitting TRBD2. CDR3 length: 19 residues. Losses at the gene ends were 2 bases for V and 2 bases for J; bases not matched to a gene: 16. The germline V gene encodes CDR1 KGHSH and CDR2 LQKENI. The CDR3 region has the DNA TGTGCCAGCTCACCATTTCAACAGGGCGGTAGCGGGAGTCCCTACGAGCAGTACTTC. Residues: CASSPFQQGGSGSPYEQYF.

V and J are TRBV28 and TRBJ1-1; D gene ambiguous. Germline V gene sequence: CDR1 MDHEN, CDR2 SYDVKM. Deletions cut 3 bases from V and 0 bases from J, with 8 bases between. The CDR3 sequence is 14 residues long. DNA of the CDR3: TGTGCCAGCAGTTTCGGACTCATGAACACTGAAGCTTTCTTT. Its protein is CASSFGLMNTEAFF.